This T cell receptor (beta chain) is from a study of OX40 agonist ivuxolimab in advanced cancers. Turning to the study itself: The dose-escalation group included hepatocellular carcinoma, melanoma, renal cell carcinoma and head and neck cancer. Partial responses were achieved by three patients, of whom one had hepatocellular carcinoma and two had cutaneous melanoma. Age averaged around 58 years (range about 20 to 79), and more than 80% were male. Broader study findings: Certain nonresponding patients likewise had low normalized T-cell clonal expansion.

TCRdb's copy holds only in-frame clones and misses some; the assay was immunoSEQ multiplex PCR. The sample consists of 70,000 to 95,000 clones, just over 85% of them appearing once. Points on this clone: The antigen remains undetermined.

Trimming took off 5 bases at V and 3 bases at J, with 5 bases between the two ends. CDR1 and CDR2 from the germline V gene are SNHLY and FYNNEI. The CDR3 runs 11 residues. This sequence originates from an adult with an advanced solid tumor such as melanoma, head and neck, liver or kidney cancer. The starting material was CD4+ or CD8+ T cells sorted from blood, obtained in a trial of the OX40 agonist ivuxolimab. The genes are TRBV2 and TRBJ2-7, with D unclear. CDR3 nucleotides: TGTGCCAGCAGTACCAGCTACGAGCAGTACTTC. Its translation: CASSTSYEQYF.